This T cell receptor beta chain was documented in a study of T-cell reconstitution after alpha-beta-depleted transplantation in children. The CDR3 is 13 amino acids. V shed 1 base and J 8 bases; nucleotides not matched to a gene: 4. Per germline, CDR1 SQVTM and CDR2 ANQGSEA. Molecular barcoding with unique molecular identifiers was used for the TCRbeta library. TCRdb used MiXCR to reprocess the PCR reads, holding one entry per CDR3 protein. The repertoire holds some 590,000 distinct CDR3 sequences, with roughly a tenth as singletons. The genes are TRBV29-1 and TRBJ2-1, with 8 bases identical to TRBD1. The sequence came from a human donor who donated a stem cell graft to a child with acute myeloid leukemia. Here the sequenced sample was PBMCs from the stem cell graft donor, taken from the stem cell graft. CDR3 in DNA: TGCAGCGTTGAAGTGTCACAGGGGGATGAGCAGTTCTTC. Its protein is CSVEVSQGDEQFF.